This T cell receptor beta chain is from a study of resident and recirculating memory T cells in vitiligo. Study-level background: Shave-biopsy epidermis from lesional and nonlesional skin was sequenced alongside PBMCs.

The protocol was immunoSEQ multiplex PCR, while the TCRdb copy is restricted to in-frame clones and leaves out a portion. The data hold around 76,000 clones, with approximately 91% observed a single time. Germline CDR1 MNHEY, CDR2 SMNVEV (reference sequence). CDR3 length: 14 amino acids. Germline trimming cut 3 bases from V and 7 bases from J; bases unmatched to any gene: 4. The chain is built from TRBV27 and TRBJ2-1; 9 nucleotides agree with TRBD2. This TCR derives from a male donor with vitiligo. The sequenced material came from blood. The CDR3 bases are TGTGCCAGCAGTTTGCGGGGGGGGTGGAATGAGCAGTTCTTC. Amino acids: CASSLRGGWNEQFF.